The sequence of this T cell receptor beta chain was determined in a study of radiotherapy plus CTLA-4 blockade in lung cancer. Points from the study as a whole: TCR clones of tumor origin grew in blood after radiotherapy plus ipilimumab. Reports state that early shifts in blood T cell clones, with interferon-beta, best predicted response.

The method was immunoSEQ multiplex PCR; TCRdb's version includes in-frame clones alone and lacks a portion of them. The sample lists about 43,000 clones; around 70% were seen once. Enrolled patients, whose metastatic non-small-cell lung cancer was chemo-refractory, received focal radiation plus CTLA-4 blockade with ipilimumab. Relative to its sample, this clone is medium-sized (0.01 to 0.1%). Its antigen remains unknown. This TCR was sampled from a human donor with non-small cell lung cancer who had a partial response to radiotherapy plus ipilimumab. The material was peripheral blood, obtained from a patient treated with radiotherapy plus ipilimumab.

CDR3: CASPPAGALNEQFF. The CDR3 DNA reads as TGTGCCAGCCCCCCCGCAGGGGCGCTTAATGAGCAGTTCTTC. The chain joins TRBV2 to TRBJ2-1; TRBD1 might be the D (6 bases). The CDR3 runs 14 residues. Germline V gene data show CDR1 as SNHLY and CDR2 as FYNNEI. Trimming cost V 8 bases and J 7 bases, with 18 bases left between them.